Below, 32 T cell receptor beta chains from the same sample are listed, as sequenced in a study of shared clonotypes between healthy human individuals. Some clones are missing from TCRdb's copy, which holds only in-frame ones; the method was immunoSEQ multiplex PCR. The sample includes some 790,000 clones, over 60% seen only once; the top ten take around 1.7%. Input material: memory CD4+ T cells sorted from blood. This sample's subset: CD45RA-negative fraction. These receptors all come from a woman aged 25 to 39 in good health.

This chain links TRBV2 with TRBJ2-5; D may match TRBD1 or TRBD2 (5 bases each). Germline CDR1 is SNHLY and CDR2 is FYNNEI. The V and J ends lost 6 bases and 2 bases respectively, with 10 bases between them. This CDR3 is 13 amino acids long. CDR3 residues: CASSGTRQETQYF. The CDR3 region has the DNA TGTGCCAGCAGCGGGACCAGACAAGAGACCCAGTACTTC.

The chain links TRBV27 to TRBJ2-7; 9 bases match TRBD1. V dropped 7 bases and J dropped 0; count of bases not matched to a gene: 16. The CDR3 covers 18 residues. Per germline, CDR1 MNHEY and CDR2 SMNVEV (reference sequence). DNA of the CDR3: TGTGCCAGCACACCGATCCCGGGACAGGGAATTAGCTCCTACGAGCAGTACTTC. This translates into CASTPIPGQGISSYEQYF.

The V and J genes are TRBV14 and TRBJ2-3, with 11 bases fitting TRBD2. V trimming: 2 bases; J trimming: 4 bases; junction bases outside the gene matches: 8. This CDR3 is 17 amino acids long. The germline V gene has CDR1 SGHDN and CDR2 FVKESK. DNA for the CDR3: TGTGCCAGCAGCCAACTTTCTAGCGGGAGGCCATCAGATACGCAGTATTTT. This translates into CASSQLSSGRPSDTQYF.

V and J are TRBV6-1 and TRBJ2-1; D perhaps matches TRBD2 (6 bases). Germline-derived CDR1 and CDR2 are MNHNS and SASEGT. This CDR3 has 12 amino acids. Deletions cut 7 bases from V and 4 bases from J, with 8 bases between. Written as DNA, the CDR3 is TGTGCCAGCAAGGCGGGATACAATGAGCAGTTCTTC. It translates to CASKAGYNEQFF.

The chain uses TRBV5-3 and TRBJ1-5, with D unclear. TRBV5-3 has ORF status, its function being uncertain. The CDR3 is 12 amino acids. Trimming cost V 1 base and J 6 bases, with 5 bases left between them. The CDR3 nucleotides are TGTGCCAGAAGCTTGACCCTTCAGCCCCAGCATTTT. Protein product: CARSLTLQPQHF.

The chain couples TRBV30 to TRBJ2-5; TRBD2 matches at 8 bases. The DNA end is more similar to TRBJ2-7, so the J call may be wrong. Germline CDR1 is GTSNPN and CDR2 is SVGIG (reference sequence). This CDR3 has 12 amino acids. The CDR3 DNA is TGTGCCTTCACCCGGGGGGGCTACGAGCAGTACTTC. Translation: CAFTRGGYEQYF.

The chain uses TRBV5-3 and TRBJ1-5, with TRBD1 matching 7 bases. TRBV5-3 is an open reading frame whose function is uncertain. The CDR3 length is 15 residues. Trimming cost V 0 bases and J 6 bases; bases outside gene matches: 6. The CDR3 DNA is TGTGCCAGAAGCTTGGATAGGCAGGGGGGTCAGCCCCAGCATTTT. It encodes CARSLDRQGGQPQHF.

The chain employs TRBV19 and TRBJ1-2; D may be TRBD1 (6 bases). Per the germline V gene, CDR1 is LNHDA and CDR2 is SQIVND (reference sequence). Trimming took 3 bases from V and 5 from J, leaving 16 bases between them. The CDR3 runs to 15 residues. CDR3 DNA: TGTGCCAGTAGTATTGCCCCCGGGCAGGGGTATGGCTACACCTTC. This encodes CASSIAPGQGYGYTF.

DNA for the CDR3: TGTGCCAGTAGGCGAGCGGGAGGGGACAATGAGCAGTTCTTC. This encodes CASRRAGGDNEQFF. The chain has TRBV19 and TRBJ2-1, with 10 bases identical to TRBD2. The CDR3 has 14 amino acids. Per the germline V gene, CDR1 is LNHDA and CDR2 is SQIVND (reference sequence). Germline trimming cut 6 bases from V and 5 bases from J; bases unmatched to any gene: 4. Complete variable domain (other parts from reference TRBV19 and TRBJ2-1): DGGITQSPKYLFRKEGQNVTLSCEQNLNHDAMYWYRQDPGQGLRLIYYSQIVNDFQKGDIAEGYSVSREKKESFPLTVTSAQKNPTAFYLCASRRAGGDNEQFFGPGTRLTVL.

The gene calls are TRBV10-1 and TRBJ2-5, with 14 bases aligning to TRBD2. Germline CDR1 reads WNHNN; CDR2 reads SYGVQD (reference sequence). V dropped 4 bases and J dropped 2; count of bases not matched to a gene: 9. This CDR3 has 18 residues. The CDR3 DNA reads as TGCGCCAGCAGTGGGGTTCCGGGACTAGCGGGAGATCAAGAGACCCAGTACTTC. The encoded protein is CASSGVPGLAGDQETQYF.

The chain couples TRBV5-1 to TRBJ2-3; TRBD1 aligns across 7 bases. CDR3 size: 14 residues. CDR1 is SGHRS, CDR2 YFSETQ, per germline. V trimming: 4 bases; J trimming: 5 bases; junction bases outside the gene matches: 7. For the CDR3, the DNA is TGCGCCAGCAGCGTTGGACAGGACGTAGATACGCAGTATTTT. It codes for CASSVGQDVDTQYF.

This clone has only one observation. The CDR3 spells CSVEKDGTGELFF. The CDR3 nucleotides are TGCAGCGTTGAGAAGGACGGCACCGGGGAGCTGTTTTTT. The rearrangement links TRBV29-1 to TRBJ2-2; D ambiguous. With 3 bases removed from V and 4 bases from J, the gap between germline ends came to 9 bases. The CDR3 extends over 13 amino acids. The germline V gene encodes CDR1 SQVTM and CDR2 ANQGSEA.

This chain joins TRBV7-9 and TRBJ2-7; the D gene is possibly TRBD2 (5 bases). Trimming removed 6 bases from V and 7 bases from J, with 16 bases in between. The CDR3 is 13 amino acids. The germline V gene encodes CDR1 SEHNR and CDR2 FQNEAQ (reference sequence). As DNA, the CDR3 is TGTGCCAGCAGTCTTGCGTCCTCGGGAGAGCAGTACTTC. It encodes CASSLASSGEQYF.

The chain joins TRBV11-1 to TRBJ2-2; the D gene is possibly TRBD1 (5 bases). There are 16 residues in the CDR3. The V gene lost 5 bases and the J gene lost 8 bases, with 21 bases spanning the gap. Germline V gene lookup returns CDR1 SGHAT and CDR2 FQDESV (reference sequence). The CDR3 DNA follows: TGTGCCAGCAGCGTCCGGGCGAAGGGGATTCGGGGGGAGCTGTTTTTT. Encoded protein: CASSVRAKGIRGELFF.

The rearrangement uses TRBV7-6 and TRBJ1-2; D is uncertain. Germline assignment: CDR1 SGHVS and CDR2 FNYEAQ. Trimming took off 1 base at V and 1 base at J, with 10 bases between the two ends. CDR3 length equals 15 residues. CDR3 in amino acids: CASSLERGLNYGYTF. In DNA form, the CDR3 reads TGTGCCAGCAGCTTAGAGCGAGGACTTAACTATGGCTACACCTTC.

Concerning this clone itself: Distinct nucleotide sequences in the sample also encode this CDR3. The chain joins TRBV6-1 to TRBJ1-5, with D hard to call. Between the trimmed V and J ends, which lost 2 bases and 0 bases, there was a span of 2 bases. The CDR3 length is 13 residues. The germline V gene has CDR1 MNHNS and CDR2 SASEGT. CDR3 DNA sequence: TGTGCCAGCAGTGAACCTAGCAATCAGCCCCAGCATTTT. Protein sequence: CASSEPSNQPQHF.

This chain uses TRBV10-2 with TRBJ2-1; 9 bases agree with TRBD2. Trimming took 2 bases from V and 8 from J; bases not matched to a gene: 10. The CDR3 consists of 16 residues. Germline V CDR1 and CDR2: WSHSY, SAAADI. The CDR3 DNA is TGCGCCAGCAGTGAGCAGTGGCTAGCGGGAAGCGATGAGCAGTTCTTC. It encodes CASSEQWLAGSDEQFF.

The gene calls are TRBV9 and TRBJ1-2, with D maybe TRBD1 (6 bases). Per germline, CDR1 SGDLS and CDR2 YYNGEE. This CDR3 spans 14 amino acids. Trimming left V 4 bases short and J 8 bases short, with 18 bases between. The CDR3 DNA follows: TGTGCCAGCAGCCCCCAGGGGCAGGGCCGAGGCTACACCTTC. This encodes CASSPQGQGRGYTF.

V usage is TRBV7-9 and J usage is TRBJ2-6; D could derive from TRBD1 or TRBD2 (5 bases each). From germline, CDR1 is SEHNR and CDR2 FQNEAQ (reference sequence). Trimming removed 5 bases at V and 0 bases at J, with 14 bases between. The CDR3 length is 17 residues. The CDR3 loop is CASSLMGRSSGANVLTF. In DNA form, the CDR3 reads TGTGCCAGCAGCCTGATGGGACGTAGCTCTGGGGCCAACGTCCTGACTTTC.

This clone was counted between two and nine times. The genes are TRBV21-1 and TRBJ1-1. TRBV21-1 is flagged as a pseudogene. The CDR3 length is 12 residues. The CDR3 bases are TGTGCCAGCAGCCCCCTCGGCTCTGAAGCTTTCTTT. Protein: CASSPLGSEAFF.

This clone showed up just once. The V gene is TRBV5-4, the J gene TRBJ1-4, with TRBD1 identical over 10 bases. J lost 8 bases, V lost 4 bases, and 5 bases had no gene match. The CDR3 loop spans 14 amino acids. Germline CDR1 is SGHNT and CDR2 is YYREEE (reference sequence). The CDR3 here is CASSTGQGSEKLFF. The CDR3 DNA reads as TGTGCCAGCAGCACGGGACAGGGGTCGGAAAAACTGTTTTTT.

The rearrangement uses TRBV5-1 and TRBJ2-5; D not certain. V was cut by 2 bases and J by 9 bases, with 17 bases left in between. The length of the CDR3 is 14 residues. The germline gives CDR1 SGHRS, CDR2 YFSETQ. CDR3 in DNA: TGCGCCAGCAGCTTAGGGCCCCAGGCCCGTGCCCAGTACTTC. This translates into CASSLGPQARAQYF.

The chain joins TRBV19 to TRBJ2-6; TRBD1 matches 9 bases. In germline, CDR1 is LNHDA, CDR2 SQIVND (reference sequence). With V trimmed by 7 bases and J by 0 bases, 10 bases remained unmatched. The CDR3 runs to 18 residues. DNA for the CDR3: TGTGCCAGTATGGGGGACCCGGGACAGGGCTCTGGGGCCAACGTCCTGACTTTC. Translation gives CASMGDPGQGSGANVLTF.

This clone has more than one count but fewer than ten. The chain links TRBV14 to TRBJ2-7, with D tentatively TRBD1 (5 bases). Germline V gene data show CDR1 as SGHDN and CDR2 as FVKESK. This CDR3 has 14 residues. Trimming removed 4 bases from V and 5 bases from J, with 15 bases in between. CDR3 amino acids: CASSRLQDIHEQYF. CDR3 coding DNA: TGTGCCAGCAGCCGTTTACAGGACATACACGAGCAGTACTTC.

This chain uses TRBV19 with TRBJ2-1, with 8 bases that match TRBD2. J was trimmed by 2 bases and V by 8 bases; bases with no gene match: 8. The germline CDR1 and CDR2 sequences are LNHDA and SQIVND (reference sequence). The CDR3 is made up of 15 amino acids. CDR3 coding DNA: TGTGCCAGTGGAGTTAGCGGGGACGCCTACAATGAGCAGTTCTTC. Its translation is CASGVSGDAYNEQFF.

A few counts support this clone. This chain connects TRBV11-2 to TRBJ2-2, with 8 positions matching TRBD2. The J segment lost 13 bases and the V segment lost 6 bases, leaving 13 bases of the junction unmatched. CDR1 SGHAT and CDR2 FQNNGV come from the germline V gene. This CDR3 has 14 amino acids. CDR3 DNA: TGTGCCAGCAGTCTTTCACCAGGGACTAGTGGGCTGTTTTTT. Protein: CASSLSPGTSGLFF.

The J gene is TRBJ2-3, the V gene TRBV27, with D hard to call. This CDR3 has 10 amino acids. Trimming shortened V by 9 bases and J by 4 bases, and 5 bases separated the two germline ends. Germline CDR1 is MNHEY and CDR2 is SMNVEV (reference sequence). The CDR3 protein is CARLPDTQYF. CDR3 nucleotides: TGTGCCAGATTACCAGATACGCAGTATTTT.

V and J are TRBV28 and TRBJ2-3, with TRBD1 as a possible D gene (6 bases). Germline loops: CDR1 MDHEN, CDR2 SYDVKM. The V gene lost 4 bases and the J gene lost 1 base, with 12 bases spanning the gap. CDR3 length: 15 residues. In DNA form, the CDR3 reads TGTGCCAGCAGTTCCCCGGGACAAGGCACAGATACGCAGTATTTT. Translation gives CASSSPGQGTDTQYF.

The CDR3 loop is CASSLGHSANYGYTF. DNA of the CDR3: TGTGCCAGCAGTCTGGGCCACAGCGCTAACTATGGCTACACCTTC. This chain uses TRBV28 with TRBJ1-2; D not certain. The ends were cut back, 5 bases at V and 0 bases at J, with 13 bases in the middle. Germline loops: CDR1 MDHEN, CDR2 SYDVKM. The CDR3 is 15 amino acids.

The gene calls are TRBV5-6 and TRBJ2-7, with D perhaps matching TRBD1 or TRBD2 (6 bases each). Germline V CDR1 and CDR2: SGHDT, YYEEEE. Between the trimmed V and J ends, which lost 4 bases and 0 bases, there was a span of 17 bases. CDR3 length: 16 amino acids. The CDR3 sequence is CASSRRGGPSSYEQYF. The CDR3 region has the DNA TGTGCCAGCAGCCGACGTGGGGGGCCGAGCTCCTACGAGCAGTACTTC.

The V call is TRBV7-9, the J call TRBJ1-5; D unclear. The CDR3 totals 14 residues. With 6 bases removed from V and 0 bases from J, the gap between germline ends came to 9 bases. The germline gives CDR1 SEHNR, CDR2 FQNEAQ (reference sequence). CDR3 amino acids: CASSLTDSNQPQHF. CDR3 bases: TGTGCCAGCAGTCTCACGGATAGCAATCAGCCCCAGCATTTT.

Ten or more counts support this clone. The chain links TRBV5-4 to TRBJ2-7; D is perhaps TRBD2 (6 bases). The CDR3 has 12 residues. Germline assignment: CDR1 SGHNT and CDR2 YYREEE (reference sequence). V was trimmed by 3 bases and J by 7 bases, leaving 11 bases between them. The DNA of the CDR3 is TGTGCCAGCAGCTGGGGGGTCGAGGAGCAGTACTTC. As protein: CASSWGVEEQYF.